This TCR beta chain was identified during a study of prognosis after radiotherapy for stage I lung cancer. Researchers used two-round multiplex PCR to amplify TCR beta CDR3 starting from genomic DNA. The use of primers specific to each TRBV and TRBJ gene characterized first-round PCR. Each CDR3 protein gets one entry after TCRdb re-called the multiplex PCR reads with MiXCR. The sample comprises approximately 15,000 distinct CDR3 sequences, around 42% of which are singletons, and about two fifths rests with the top ten. Details on this clonotype: The antigen is undetermined. At one boundary the junction diverges from the germline segment, which might be a read error.

The CDR3 contains 15 residues. The germline CDR1 and CDR2 sequences are MNHNS and SASEGT. Findings and caveats of the study: Tumor-specific reactivity of the expanded TCR clones remained undetermined.

This clonotype was sampled from a donor aged 50 or older with non-small cell lung cancer. The source was PBMCs, collected before or after stereotactic body radiation therapy (not recorded which). This chain connects TRBV6-1 to TRBJ1-2; tentatively, D is TRBD1 (5 bases). The CDR3 here is CANSTAGRTRYGYTF. CDR3 nucleotide sequence: TGTGCCAACAGTACGGCGGGACGTACGCGATATGGCTACACCTTC.